Listed below are T cell receptor beta chains from one sample, sequenced in a study of blood T cell repertoires in COVID-19. The repertoire was sequenced with immunoSEQ multiplex PCR; TCRdb's copy has only in-frame clones and lacks some. The top ten clones hold about a third of a sample with about 82,000 clones, around 80% of them seen once. Source material: peripheral blood. These receptors came from a man aged 55 to 70 with COVID-19, enrolled during active disease. The CDR3 runs from the conserved cysteine through the conserved F or W. D genes are given only for firm matches. Expanded clones are given a class, and other clones once, few, many or no size at all.

>TRBV10-3|NA|TRBJ2-2|NA
TGTGCCATCAGTGGTTCCGGGACACAAAACACCGGGGAGCTGTTTTTT
CAISGSGTQNTGELFF
>TRBV19|NA|TRBJ1-5|NA
TGTGCCAGTGGAGCCAATCAGCCCCAGCATTTT
CASGANQPQHF
>TRBV18|NA|TRBJ1-2|few
TGTGCCAGCTCACCATCCACGGGGTATGGCTACACCTTC
CASSPSTGYGYTF
>TRBV29-1|NA|TRBJ2-5|NA
TGCAGCGTTGCGTTAACAGGTCGGGAGACCCAGTACTTC
CSVALTGRETQYF
>TRBV27|NA|TRBJ1-2|NA
TGTGCCAGCAGGACGGGGGGGGCCGGCTACACCTTC
CASRTGGAGYTF
>TRBV27|NA|TRBJ1-6|few
TGTGCCAGCAGCCCTTCAACGACGGGGAATTCACCCCTCCACTTT
CASSPSTTGNSPLHF
>TRBV5-1|NA|TRBJ2-7|NA
TGCGCCAGCAGCTCGGACAGCTACGAGCAGTACTTC
CASSSDSYEQYF
>TRBV7-8|TRBD2|TRBJ2-3|NA
TGTGCCAGCAGCTTAGTAGCGGGAATAACCACAGATACGCAGTATTTT
CASSLVAGITTDTQYF
>TRBV6-5|TRBD1|TRBJ1-1|NA
TGTGCCAGCAAGAACAGGGGGAACACTGAAGCTTTCTTT
CASKNRGNTEAFF
>TRBV27|TRBD2|TRBJ2-1|NA
TGTGCCAGCAGTTCGGGAGGGCCTGAGCAGTTCTTC
CASSSGGPEQFF
>TRBV5-4|NA|TRBJ1-1|NA
TGTGCCAGCAGCGGCGTGACGCGGGGAGACACTGAAGCTTTCTTT
CASSGVTRGDTEAFF
>TRBV19|TRBD2|TRBJ2-5|NA
TGTGCCAGTAGTATAGAACCCTTGGCGGGGGTGAGGGAGACCCAGTACTTC
CASSIEPLAGVRETQYF
>TRBV27|NA|TRBJ1-5|NA
TGTGCCAGCAGGCAGGGTTTTAGCAATCAGCCCCAGCATTTT
CASRQGFSNQPQHF
>TRBV4-2|NA|TRBJ2-7|NA
TGTGCCAGCAGCCAACAAGCAGGGTACGAGCAGTACTTC
CASSQQAGYEQYF
>TRBV6-6|TRBD1|TRBJ1-1|NA
TGTGCCAGCAGCCGACAGGGGGCGAATTTCGGGAACACTGAAGCTTTCTTT
CASSRQGANFGNTEAFF
>TRBV9|NA|TRBJ2-1|NA
TGTGCCAGCAGCGTAGGAGGTCTGCCCAATGAGCAGTTCTTC
CASSVGGLPNEQFF
>TRBV6-2/TRBV6-3|NA|TRBJ2-7|NA
TGTGCCAGCAGTTACTCCTACCGGGAGATCCGCTTAAGCTCCTACGAGCAGTACTTC
CASSYSYREIRLSSYEQYF
>TRBV15|NA|TRBJ2-1|NA
TGTGCCACCAGCCCCCGACAGGTGAACAATGAGCAGTTCTTC
CATSPRQVNNEQFF
>TRBV24-1|NA|TRBJ2-5|NA
TGTGCCACCAGTGATCACGTAGCCGTAGAGACCCAGTACTTC
CATSDHVAVETQYF
>TRBV9|TRBD2|TRBJ2-1|NA
TGTGCCAGCAGAGGCACTAGCGGGAACCTCAATGAGCAGTTCTTC
CASRGTSGNLNEQFF
>TRBV3-1/TRBV3-2|NA|TRBJ2-5|NA
TGTGCCAGCAGCCAAGAGTGGAGGGTGGAGACCCAGTACTTC
CASSQEWRVETQYF
>TRBV7-2|NA|TRBJ1-2|NA
TGTGCCAGCAGGTCAGGGGCGGCCTATGGCTACACCTTC
CASRSGAAYGYTF
>TRBV27|TRBD1|TRBJ2-3|NA
TGTGCCAGCAGTCGATATGACAGGGGAGGCCAGGCAGATACGCAGTATTTT
CASSRYDRGGQADTQYF
>TRBV27|TRBD1|TRBJ1-6|NA
TGTGCCAGCAATTACAGGGGGTCAAAGAGCTCCTATAATTCACCCCTCCACTTT
CASNYRGSKSSYNSPLHF
>TRBV6-5|NA|TRBJ2-7|NA
TGTGCCACCACGAGGGCCAGCGGAGCCTACGAGCAGTACTTC
CATTRASGAYEQYF
>TRBV3-1/TRBV3-2|NA|TRBJ1-5|few
TGTGCCAGCAGCCAAGGGCGGGGAGGGGGTCAGCCCCAGCATTTT
CASSQGRGGGQPQHF
>TRBV6-6|TRBD1|TRBJ2-2|once
TGTGCCAGCAGCTCTCCCCCCCGACAGGGGACCGGGGAGCTGTTTTTT
CASSSPPRQGTGELFF
>TRBV4-1|NA|TRBJ1-6|many
TGCGCCAGCAGCCAAGAGGAGGCTAGGTGGGATTCACCCCTCCACTTT
CASSQEEARWDSPLHF
>TRBV25-1|NA|TRBJ1-1|NA
TGTGCCAGCCGACTAAGTTTGAACACTGAAGCTTTCTTT
CASRLSLNTEAFF
>TRBV4-3|TRBD1|TRBJ2-1|NA
TGCGCCAGCAGCCAGGGACAGGGCACGAATGAGCAGTTCTTC
CASSQGQGTNEQFF
>TRBV6-1|TRBD2|TRBJ2-1|NA
TGTGCCAGCAGTGAACCAAGACTAGCGAAAACAGGGCAGTTCTTC
CASSEPRLAKTGQFF
>TRBV9|NA|TRBJ2-2|NA
TGTGCCAGCAGCGCGAGAAACACCGGGGAGCTGTTTTTT
CASSARNTGELFF